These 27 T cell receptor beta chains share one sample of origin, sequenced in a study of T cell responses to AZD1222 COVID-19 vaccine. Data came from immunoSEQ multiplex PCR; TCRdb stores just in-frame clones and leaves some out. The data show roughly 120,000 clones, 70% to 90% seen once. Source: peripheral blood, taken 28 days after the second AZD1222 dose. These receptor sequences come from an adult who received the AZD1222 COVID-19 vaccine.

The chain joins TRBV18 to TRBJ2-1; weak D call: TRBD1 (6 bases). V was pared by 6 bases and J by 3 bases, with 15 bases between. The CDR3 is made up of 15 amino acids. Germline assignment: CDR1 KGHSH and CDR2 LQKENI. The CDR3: CASSRDRSFYNEQFF. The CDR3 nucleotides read TGTGCCAGCTCCCGCGACAGGTCCTTCTACAATGAGCAGTTCTTC.

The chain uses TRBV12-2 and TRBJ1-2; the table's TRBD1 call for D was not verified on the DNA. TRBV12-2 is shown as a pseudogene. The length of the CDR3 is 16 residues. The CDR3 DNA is TGTGCAAGTCGCTTAGAGGGTCGTCAGGGGCTGTATGGCTACACCTTC. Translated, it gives CASRLEGRQGLYGYTF.

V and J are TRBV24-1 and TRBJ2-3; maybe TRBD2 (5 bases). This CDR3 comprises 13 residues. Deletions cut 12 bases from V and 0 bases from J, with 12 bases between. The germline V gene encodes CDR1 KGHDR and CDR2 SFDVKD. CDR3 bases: TGTGCCGTAGAGGGCGCTAGCACAGATACGCAGTATTTT. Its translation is CAVEGASTDTQYF.

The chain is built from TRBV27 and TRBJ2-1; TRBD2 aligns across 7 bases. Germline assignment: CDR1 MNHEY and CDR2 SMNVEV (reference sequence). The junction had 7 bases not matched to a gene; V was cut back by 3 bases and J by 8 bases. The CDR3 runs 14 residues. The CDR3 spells CASSFVAGPYEQFF. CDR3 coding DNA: TGTGCCAGCAGTTTTGTAGCGGGTCCCTATGAGCAGTTCTTC.

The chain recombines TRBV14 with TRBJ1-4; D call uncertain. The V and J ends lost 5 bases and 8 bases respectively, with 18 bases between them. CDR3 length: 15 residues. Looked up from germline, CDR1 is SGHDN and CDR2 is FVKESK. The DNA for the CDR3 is TGTGCCAGCAGCGGGTACAGCAACTTAAAAGAAAAACTGTTTTTT. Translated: CASSGYSNLKEKLFF.

The CDR3 region has the DNA TGTGCCAGCGCCCTTAATGTGGCCTACGAGCAGTACTTC. Translating gives CASALNVAYEQYF. The chain employs TRBV27 and TRBJ2-7, with unresolved D. The germline V gene has CDR1 MNHEY and CDR2 SMNVEV (reference sequence). CDR3 length: 13 residues. The V and J ends lost 8 bases and 2 bases respectively, with 13 bases between them.

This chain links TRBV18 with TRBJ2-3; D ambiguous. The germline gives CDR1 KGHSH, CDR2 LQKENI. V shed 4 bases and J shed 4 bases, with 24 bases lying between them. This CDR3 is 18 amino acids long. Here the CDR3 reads CASSRGQTRFPVPDTQYF. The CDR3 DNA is TGTGCCAGCTCACGAGGCCAAACACGGTTCCCCGTCCCAGATACGCAGTATTTT. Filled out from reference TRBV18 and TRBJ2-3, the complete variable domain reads NAGVMQNPRHLVRRRGQEARLRCSPMKGHSHVYWYRQLPEEGLKFMVYLQKENIIDESGMPKERFSAEFPKEGPSILRIQQVVRGDSAAYFCASSRGQTRFPVPDTQYFGPGTRLTVL.

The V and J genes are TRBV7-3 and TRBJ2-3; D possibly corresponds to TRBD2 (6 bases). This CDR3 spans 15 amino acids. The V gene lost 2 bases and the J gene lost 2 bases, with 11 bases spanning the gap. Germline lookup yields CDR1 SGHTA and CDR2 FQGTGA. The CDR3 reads CASSLVRGTTDTQYF. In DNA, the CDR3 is TGTGCCAGCAGCTTAGTACGGGGGACCACAGATACGCAGTATTTT. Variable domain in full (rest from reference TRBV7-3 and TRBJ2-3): GAGVSQTPSNKVTEKGKYVELRCDPISGHTALYWYRQSLGQGPEFLIYFQGTGAADDSGLPNDRFFAVRPEGSVSTLKIQRTERGDSAVYLCASSLVRGTTDTQYFGPGTRLTVL.

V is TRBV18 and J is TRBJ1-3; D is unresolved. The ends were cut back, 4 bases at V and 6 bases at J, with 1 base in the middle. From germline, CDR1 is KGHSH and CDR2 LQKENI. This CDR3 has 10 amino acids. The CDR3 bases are TGTGCCAGCTCACTAAACACCATATATTTT. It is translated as CASSLNTIYF.

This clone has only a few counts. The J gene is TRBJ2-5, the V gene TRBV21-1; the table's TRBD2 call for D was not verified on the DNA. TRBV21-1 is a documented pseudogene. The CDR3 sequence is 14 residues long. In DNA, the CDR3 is TGTGCCACCGTCCACGCGGGATCGGGAGAGACCCAGTACTTC. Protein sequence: CATVHAGSGETQYF.

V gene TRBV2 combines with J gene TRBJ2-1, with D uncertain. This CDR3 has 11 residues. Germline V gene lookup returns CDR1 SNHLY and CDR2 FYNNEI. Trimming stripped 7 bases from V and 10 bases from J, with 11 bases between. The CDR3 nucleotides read TGTGCCAGCACCCGCCTTGGGGAGCAGTTCTTC. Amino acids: CASTRLGEQFF.

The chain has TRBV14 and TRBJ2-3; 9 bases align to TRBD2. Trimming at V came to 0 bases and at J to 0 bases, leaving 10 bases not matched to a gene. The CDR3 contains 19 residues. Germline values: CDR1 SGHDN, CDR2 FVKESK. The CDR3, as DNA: TGTGCCAGCAGCCAAGAACAGCGGGGGGCCACCTACAGCACAGATACGCAGTATTTT. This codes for CASSQEQRGATYSTDTQYF.

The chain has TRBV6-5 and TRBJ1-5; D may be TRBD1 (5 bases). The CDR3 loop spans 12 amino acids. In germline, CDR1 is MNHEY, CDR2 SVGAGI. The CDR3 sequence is CAARGGNQPQHF. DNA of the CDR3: TGTGCAGCAAGGGGAGGAAATCAGCCCCAGCATTTT.

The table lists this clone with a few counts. The CDR3 DNA follows: TGTGCCAGTAGTATGGGTACAGGGGGTCGGTACGAGCAGTACTTC. This encodes CASSMGTGGRYEQYF. V is TRBV19 and J is TRBJ2-7; 8 nucleotides agree with TRBD1. The V and J ends lost 3 bases and 4 bases, in that order; junction bases with no gene match: 8. From germline, CDR1 is LNHDA and CDR2 SQIVND (reference sequence). The CDR3 covers 15 residues.

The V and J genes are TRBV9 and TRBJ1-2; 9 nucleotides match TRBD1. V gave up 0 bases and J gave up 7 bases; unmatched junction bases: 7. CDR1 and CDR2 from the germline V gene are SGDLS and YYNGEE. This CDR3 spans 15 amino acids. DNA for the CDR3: TGTGCCAGCAGCGTAGTAGGGACAGGGTTTGGTGGCTACACCTTC. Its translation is CASSVVGTGFGGYTF.

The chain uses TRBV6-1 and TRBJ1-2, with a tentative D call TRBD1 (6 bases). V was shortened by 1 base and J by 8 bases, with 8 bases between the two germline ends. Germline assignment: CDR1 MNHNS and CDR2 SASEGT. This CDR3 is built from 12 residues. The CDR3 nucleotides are TGTGCCAGCAGTGAAGTGGGGGGCGGCTACACCTTC. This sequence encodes CASSEVGGGYTF.

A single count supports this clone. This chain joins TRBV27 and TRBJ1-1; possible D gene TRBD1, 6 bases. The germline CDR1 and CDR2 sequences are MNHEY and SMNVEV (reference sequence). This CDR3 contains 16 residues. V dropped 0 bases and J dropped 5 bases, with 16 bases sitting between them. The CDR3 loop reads CASSLSKLPGATEAFF. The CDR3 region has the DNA TGTGCCAGCAGTTTATCCAAACTACCGGGGGCTACTGAAGCTTTCTTT.

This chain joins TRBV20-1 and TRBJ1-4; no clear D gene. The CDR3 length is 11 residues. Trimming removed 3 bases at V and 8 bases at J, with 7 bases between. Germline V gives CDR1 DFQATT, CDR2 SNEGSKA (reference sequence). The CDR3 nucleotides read TGCAGTGCTAGGGCGGGGGAAAAACTGTTTTTT. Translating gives CSARAGEKLFF.

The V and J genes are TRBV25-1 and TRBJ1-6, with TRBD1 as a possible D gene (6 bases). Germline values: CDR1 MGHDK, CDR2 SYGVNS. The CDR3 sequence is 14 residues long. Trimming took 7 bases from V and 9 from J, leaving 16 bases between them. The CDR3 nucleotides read TGTGCCAGCAACCCAGGGGCGCGAGGTTCACCCCTCCACTTT. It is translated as CASNPGARGSPLHF.

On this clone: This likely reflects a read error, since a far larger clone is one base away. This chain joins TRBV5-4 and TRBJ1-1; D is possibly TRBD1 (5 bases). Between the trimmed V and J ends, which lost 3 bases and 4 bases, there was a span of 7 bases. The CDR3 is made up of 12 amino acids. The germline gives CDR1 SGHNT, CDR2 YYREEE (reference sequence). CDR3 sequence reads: CASSWGGTEAFF. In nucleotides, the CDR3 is TGTGCCAGCAGCTGGGGGGGCACTGAAGCTTTCTTT.

Written as DNA, the CDR3 is TGTGCCAGCAGTTTAACGGACAGGGGGCTCAATGAGCAGTTCTTC. It encodes CASSLTDRGLNEQFF. This chain connects TRBV28 to TRBJ2-1; 11 nucleotides agree with TRBD1. The CDR3 runs 15 residues. With 2 bases clipped from V and 6 bases from J, the junction kept 3 bases outside the gene matches. Germline V gives CDR1 MDHEN, CDR2 SYDVKM.

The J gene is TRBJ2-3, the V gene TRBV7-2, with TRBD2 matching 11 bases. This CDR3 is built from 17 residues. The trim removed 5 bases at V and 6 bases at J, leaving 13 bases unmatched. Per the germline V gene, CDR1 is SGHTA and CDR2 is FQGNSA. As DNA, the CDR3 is TGTGCCAGCAGCCCGAGGGATAGCGGGGGGGTGCGGGATACGCAGTATTTT. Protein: CASSPRDSGGVRDTQYF.

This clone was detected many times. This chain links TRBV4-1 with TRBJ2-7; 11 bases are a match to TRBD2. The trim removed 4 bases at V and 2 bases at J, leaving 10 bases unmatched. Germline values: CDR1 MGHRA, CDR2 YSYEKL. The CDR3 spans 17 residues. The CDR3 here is CASSPDPTSGSPYEQYF. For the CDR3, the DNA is TGCGCCAGCAGCCCGGACCCTACTAGCGGGAGCCCCTACGAGCAGTACTTC.

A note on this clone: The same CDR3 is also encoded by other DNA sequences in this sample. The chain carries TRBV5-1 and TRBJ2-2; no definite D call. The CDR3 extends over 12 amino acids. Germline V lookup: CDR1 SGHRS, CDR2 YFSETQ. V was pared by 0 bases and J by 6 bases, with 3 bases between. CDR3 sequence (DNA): TGCGCCAGCAGCTTGGGGGCCGGGGAGCTGTTTTTT. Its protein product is CASSLGAGELFF.

The CDR3 DNA reads TGTGCCAGCAGCTATCTCCCCACGGGGCTCGAAGCTTTCTTT. It translates to CASSYLPTGLEAFF. The chain links TRBV11-1 to TRBJ1-1, with a tentative D call TRBD1 (5 bases). This CDR3 comprises 14 residues. The germline V gene encodes CDR1 SGHAT and CDR2 FQDESV (reference sequence). V dropped 4 bases and J dropped 8 bases, with 17 bases sitting between them.

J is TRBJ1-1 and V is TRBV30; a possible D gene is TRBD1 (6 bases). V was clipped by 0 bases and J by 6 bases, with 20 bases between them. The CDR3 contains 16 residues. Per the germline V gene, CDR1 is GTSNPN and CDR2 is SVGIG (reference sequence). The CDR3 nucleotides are TGTGCCTGGAGTGTATTCGGGGGCAGGGGAATCCCTGAAGCTTTCTTT. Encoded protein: CAWSVFGGRGIPEAFF.

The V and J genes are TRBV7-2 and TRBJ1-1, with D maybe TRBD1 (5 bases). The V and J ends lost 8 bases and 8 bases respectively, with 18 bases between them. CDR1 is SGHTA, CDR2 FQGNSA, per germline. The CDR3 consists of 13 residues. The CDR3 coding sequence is TGTGCCAGCTGCCCGCAAGTGGGGCAAGAAGCTTTCTTT. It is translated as CASCPQVGQEAFF.